One and the same sample provided the 13 T cell receptor beta chains below, sequenced in a study of identical twins. TCRdb called the 5' RACE reads again in MiXCR, with one record for every CDR3 protein. The repertoire holds about 530,000 distinct CDR3 sequences, with roughly 15% as singletons. These data were likewise used in another study, on yellow fever vaccine responses in identical twins.

Sample: CD4+ T cells sorted from blood. The receptors were gathered from a woman aged 18-29 years in good health.

This clonotype was picked up a small number of times. The chain recombines TRBV18 with TRBJ1-2; D is unresolved. The length of the CDR3 is 14 residues. The germline V and J ends were trimmed by 3 bases and 4 bases, with 12 bases remaining between them. Germline lookup yields CDR1 KGHSH and CDR2 LQKENI. This CDR3 reads CASSPAEGLYGYTF. In DNA, the CDR3 is TGTGCCAGCTCACCGGCGGAGGGCCTCTATGGCTACACCTTC.

The chain couples TRBV28 to TRBJ1-2, with TRBD1 matching over 7 bases. Germline-derived CDR1 and CDR2 are MDHEN and SYDVKM. V dropped 7 bases and J dropped 3; count of bases not matched to a gene: 8. The CDR3 loop spans 14 amino acids. As DNA, the CDR3 is TGTGCCAGCAACCGGGACAGCCTCCACTATGGCTACACCTTC. This translates into CASNRDSLHYGYTF.

This clonotype was seen more than once but under ten times. This chain joins TRBV25-1 and TRBJ2-2; TRBD1 agrees at 8 bases. The CDR3 loop spans 15 amino acids. V shed 1 base and J 4 bases; nucleotides not matched to a gene: 2. The germline gives CDR1 MGHDK, CDR2 SYGVNS. The CDR3 DNA reads as TGTGCCAGCAGTGAATGGGGGACAGGCACCGGGGAGCTGTTTTTT. Protein: CASSEWGTGTGELFF.

The rearrangement links TRBV7-2 to TRBJ2-3, with 10 positions matching TRBD2. There are 15 residues in the CDR3. CDR1 SGHTA and CDR2 FQGNSA come from the germline V gene. Trimming took 4 bases from V and 2 from J; bases not matched to a gene: 3. The CDR3 loop reads CASSWTSGLTDTQYF. In DNA form, the CDR3 reads TGTGCCAGCAGCTGGACTAGCGGCCTCACAGATACGCAGTATTTT. The full variable domain, in which reference TRBV7-2 and TRBJ2-3 provide the parts outside the CDR3, is GAGVSQSPSNKVTEKGKDVELRCDPISGHTALYWYRQSLGQGLEFLIYFQGNSAPDKSGLPSDRFSAERTGGSVSTLTIQRTQQEDSAVYLCASSWTSGLTDTQYFGPGTRLTVL.

The chain joins TRBV27 to TRBJ2-2; D remains ambiguous. The V and J ends lost 2 bases and 4 bases respectively, with 8 bases between them. Germline lookup yields CDR1 MNHEY and CDR2 SMNVEV (reference sequence). The CDR3 has 14 residues. The CDR3 sequence is CASSLGYGTGELFF. For the CDR3, the DNA is TGTGCCAGCAGTTTAGGGTACGGCACCGGGGAGCTGTTTTTT.

This clonotype occurred many times. This chain uses TRBV20-1 with TRBJ1-5; D gene unclear. Germline V gene data show CDR1 as DFQATT and CDR2 as SNEGSKA (reference sequence). V gave up 0 bases and J gave up 6 bases, with 3 bases separating them. This CDR3 is built from 11 residues. In nucleotides, the CDR3 is TGCAGTGCTAGAGAGGGTCAGCCCCAGCATTTT. This encodes CSAREGQPQHF.

This clonotype was seen more than once but under ten times. This chain uses TRBV20-1 with TRBJ1-4; D is undetermined. Germline CDR1 DFQATT, CDR2 SNEGSKA (reference sequence). The V end was cut by 0 bases, the J end by 10 bases, with 15 bases between. This CDR3 spans 14 amino acids. The CDR3 protein is CSARDPGSLRKLFF. Written as DNA, the CDR3 is TGCAGTGCTAGAGATCCCGGGTCCCTCCGAAAACTGTTTTTT.

The CDR3 protein is CASRLQRTDTQYF. CDR3 DNA sequence: TGTGCCAGCAGGTTACAGCGCACAGATACGCAGTATTTT. V gene TRBV12-3 or TRBV12-4 combines with J gene TRBJ2-3; D is undetermined. The CDR3 contains 13 residues. With 6 bases removed from V and 1 base from J, the gap between germline ends came to 8 bases.

This clonotype was seen a few times. V usage is TRBV10-3 and J usage is TRBJ2-4, with D possibly TRBD1 on 5 matching bases. Germline V gives CDR1 ENHRY, CDR2 SYGVKD. V was cut by 2 bases and J by 15 bases, with 17 bases left in between. The CDR3 has 13 residues. DNA of the CDR3: TGTGCCATCAGTGAGACAGGACCCTCCCGAGCGTACTTC. Translated, it gives CAISETGPSRAYF.

The chain employs TRBV29-1 and TRBJ2-1; D may correspond to TRBD1 or TRBD2 (6 bases each). The V end was cut by 7 bases, the J end by 1 base, with 14 bases between. The CDR3 loop spans 14 amino acids. Germline CDR1 reads SQVTM; CDR2 reads ANQGSEA. CDR3 in DNA: TGCAGCGCTTTACAGGGAGGATCCTACAATGAGCAGTTCTTC. Its protein product is CSALQGGSYNEQFF.

This clonotype occurred a few times. The V gene is TRBV12-5, the J gene TRBJ1-1; 8 bases align to TRBD1. This CDR3 is built from 16 residues. Per germline, CDR1 LGHNT and CDR2 FRNRAP. V was clipped by 5 bases and J by 3 bases; unmatched bases: 11. The CDR3 DNA sequence: TGTGCTAGTGGTCCGCCGCCGGACAGGGTATACACTGAAGCTTTCTTT. It encodes CASGPPPDRVYTEAFF.

This clonotype was found a few times. The V and J genes are TRBV5-1 and TRBJ1-5, with D perhaps matching TRBD1 (6 bases). The length of the CDR3 is 15 residues. V was trimmed by 4 bases and J by 1 base, leaving 12 bases between them. CDR1 is SGHRS and CDR2 is YFSETQ in the germline V gene. CDR3 protein: CASSREGTSNQPQHF. The CDR3 DNA is TGCGCCAGCAGCAGGGAGGGGACAAGCAATCAGCCCCAGCATTTT.

At least ten counts were recorded for this clonotype. V gene TRBV5-1 combines with J gene TRBJ2-7, with 7 positions matching TRBD1. Trimming cost V 4 bases and J 0 bases; bases outside gene matches: 4. The CDR3 covers 14 residues. Germline CDR1 is SGHRS and CDR2 is YFSETQ. This CDR3 reads CASSLGDSSYEQYF. CDR3 coding DNA: TGCGCCAGCAGCCTAGGGGACAGCTCCTACGAGCAGTACTTC.